This T cell receptor (beta chain) stems from a study of blood T cells in healthy people across ages (dated by TCRdb to 2015 to 2017). Looking at the study overall: In model experiments, template switching captured about one uniquely barcoded TCR beta cDNA molecule for every two T cells. The study measured age-related changes in TCR beta repertoire diversity using deep sequencing normalized with unique cDNA molecular identifiers. Four age groups were formed from the donors: young (average approximately 15 years), middle-aged (less than 40), aged (around 68) and long-lived (about 80). The study analyzed two additional independent replicas of 1 million unique cDNA reads from the same blood draw for two donors, one aged 18 to 30 and one aged 80 or older.

Summary of the overall study and its limitations: The percentage of naive T cells measured by flow cytometry correlated strongly with observed TCR beta diversity. Bulk unsorted PBMC profiling prevented conclusive comparison of naive and antigen-experienced compartments. Observed TCR beta diversity per million T cells fell roughly linearly with age, and a significant reduction was already apparent by age around 44. Estimates of total diversity based on one million sequenced T cells were regarded as lower bounds and as underestimates. Compared with the aged group, more naive CD4+ T cells, fewer expanded clones and increased TCR diversity were shown by the long-lived group, suggesting age selection. Donor CMV infection status was unknown, potentially confounding age-related changes in expanded clonotypes.

Spanning cysteine to phenylalanine, the CDR3 consists of 15 amino acids. This entry keeps only the CDR3 DNA: 45 bases, framed from base 1. For CDR1 and CDR2, the germline V gene lists MDHEN and SYDVKM. Relative to germline, V is 6 bases shorter and J is 0 bases shorter, with 13 bases between their ends. Comment on this clonotype: It lacks a known antigen. No clone much larger than this one lies a single base away; base qualities are absent.

The method behind the library was 5' RACE. The run used an Illumina HiSeq 2500. A second PCR of about 7 to 12 cycles was performed with a sample-barcoded 5' primer and a J-beta primer mix. A template-switch 5' adaptor carrying 12 random nucleotides introduced a unique molecular identifier onto each TCR beta cDNA molecule. At least 3 million CDR3-containing paired-end reads were obtained from each sample. First-strand cDNA synthesis was performed from all RNA using the Mint cDNA synthesis kit, with priming by a TRBC-specific oligonucleotide. After uracil-DNA glycosylase treatment, a first 18-cycle PCR used universal primers M1SS and BC2_uni_R on all cDNA. Regarding the original processing steps: For normalization, 1 million high-quality reads were randomly selected from each sample, with every read carrying a distinct molecular identifier. Reads with shared molecular identifiers were discarded instead of being binned into consensus sequences. MiTCR, run with a Q25 quality threshold and the strictest error-elimination algorithm, handled CDR3 identification, clonotype clustering and error correction. A nonparametric unseen species model with Euler transformation was used to estimate lower-bound total TCR beta diversity. TCRdb redid the processing of the public reads, applying fastp at Q25 and MiXCR, and retained in-frame beta chains. Rows matching on CDR3 protein sequence are summarized as one entry with the most common DNA and genes. TCRdb assigned the V and J calls; the authors' analysis was not used. Within this sample are approximately 800,000 distinct CDR3 sequences, with around 25% of them counted one time only. The ten largest clonotypes hold under 4.5% of the sample.

The approximately 41 donors, aged 6 to 90 years, were systemically healthy Caucasian individuals from Russia. Each donor gave about 10 milliliters of peripheral blood, drawn into EDTA-treated Vacutainer tubes. Ficoll-Paque density-gradient centrifugation was used to isolate PBMCs, with at least 7 million per sample. Trizol reagent was used to extract total RNA from the PBMCs, yielding at least 6 micrograms per sample. Naive CD45RAhigh/CD27high T cell percentages were measured by flow cytometry on a PBMC aliquot from every donor. The sample was also linked to a second study, of T cells of mothers and their children. The second study reports: The donors were nine systemically healthy Caucasian individuals, made up of three mothers and their six children. cDNA synthesis used all of the extracted RNA, with roughly 1.5 ug of RNA in each 15 ul reaction. Sample barcodes and 2-4 random nucleotides were added via the M1S primer in the second PCR. Over 8.5 million TCR beta CDR3 reads came from each mother, compared with approximately 2.8 million reads from each child. In both related and unrelated pairs, thymic selection shapes the output of TCR recombination in a similar way, with inherited differences having only a minor effect. Normalized repertoire overlap was always found to be slightly, but never significantly, higher in related mother-child pairs than in unrelated mother-child pairs. No persistent microchimeric T cell clones were detected, at a sensitivity of approximately 100 clones per million clonotypes. Deep NGS was used in the study to compare the TCR beta repertoires of mothers and children and to look for features that separate related mother-child pairs from unrelated individuals. On average, the children were approximately 11 +/- 4 years old, while the mothers were about 37 +/- 4 years old. After adapter ligation was performed with NEBNext reagents, the libraries were sequenced on an Illumina HiSeq 2000 with 100+100 nt paired-end reads. Mother and child libraries were prepared a month apart and sequenced in separate runs to prevent cross-contamination. For each donor, somewhere between roughly 450,000 and 2,000,000 distinct TCR beta clonotypes were identified. Naive TCR beta clonotypes were estimated from low-frequency clonotypes matched to each donor's FACS-determined naive share, without sorting.

Here the chain combines TRBV28 and TRBJ2-3; D gene: possibly TRBD2, on 6 matching bases. The sequenced sample was blood. This receptor was obtained from a boy under 18 in good health. The CDR3 is CASRLPTSSTDTQYF. In nucleotide form, the sequence is TGTGCCAGCAGGCTACCGACTAGTAGCACAGATACGCAGTATTTT. Where the CDR3 stops, the reference TRBV28 and TRBJ2-3 genes take over; the full variable domain is DVKVTQSSRYLVKRTGEKVFLECVQDMDHENMFWYRQDPGLGLRLIYFSYDVKMKEKGDIPEGYSVSREKKERFSLILESASTNQTSMYLCASRLPTSSTDTQYFGPGTRLTVL.